One sample yielded the 18 T cell receptor beta chains listed below, sequenced in a study of shared clonotypes between healthy human individuals. Assay: immunoSEQ multiplex PCR; the TCRdb copy retains only in-frame clones and omits some. Among around 640,000 clones listed, about 96% were seen once. CD45RO-negative, CCR7-selected cells formed the naive CD8 fraction, which excluded terminally differentiated effector memory CD45RA+ cells. What was sequenced was naive CD8+ T cells sorted from blood. These receptors all stem from a woman in her twenties or thirties in good health.

The gene calls are TRBV28 and TRBJ1-1; no definite D call. Germline CDR1 and CDR2: MDHEN and SYDVKM. The CDR3 runs 14 residues. Trimming removed 3 bases from V and 4 bases from J, with 12 bases in between. This CDR3 is CASSFALSGTEAFF. The CDR3 DNA follows: TGTGCCAGCAGTTTTGCCCTGAGCGGCACTGAAGCTTTCTTT.

This clone appeared a single time. V is TRBV30 and J is TRBJ2-7; D might be TRBD1 (6 bases). The germline V and J ends were trimmed by 2 bases and 2 bases, with 13 bases remaining between them. CDR3 length: 14 amino acids. In germline, CDR1 is GTSNPN, CDR2 SVGIG (reference sequence). CDR3 loop: CAWSLGQNAYEQYF. CDR3 sequence (DNA): TGTGCCTGGAGTCTCGGACAGAATGCCTACGAGCAGTACTTC.

As concerns this clone: The sample holds other DNA sequences that translate to the same CDR3. The chain uses TRBV27 and TRBJ2-7; TRBD2 matches at 11 bases. Per germline, CDR1 MNHEY and CDR2 SMNVEV (reference sequence). CDR3 size: 14 residues. V lost 2 bases to trimming and J lost 4 bases; unmatched junction nucleotides: 1. The chain's CDR3 is CASSLTSGSYEQYF. CDR3 nucleotide sequence: TGTGCCAGCAGTTTAACTAGCGGGAGTTACGAGCAGTACTTC.

The V gene is TRBV2, the J gene TRBJ2-2, with TRBD1 identical over 9 bases. The length of the CDR3 is 15 residues. J was trimmed by 4 bases and V by 3 bases; bases with no gene match: 3. From germline, CDR1 is SNHLY and CDR2 FYNNEI. DNA of the CDR3: TGTGCCAGCAGTGATTGGACAGGGGCCACCGGGGAGCTGTTTTTT. Translation gives CASSDWTGATGELFF.

The V and J genes are TRBV27 and TRBJ2-7; the D gene is possibly TRBD2 (7 bases). The CDR3 contains 15 residues. Germline V lookup: CDR1 MNHEY, CDR2 SMNVEV (reference sequence). V lost 3 bases and J 0 bases, leaving 12 bases between the germline ends. The CDR3 loop is CASSFTGGSSYEQYF. In DNA, the CDR3 is TGTGCCAGCAGTTTCACGGGGGGCAGCTCCTACGAGCAGTACTTC.

The DNA of the CDR3 is TGTGCCAGCAGTTTACCAAAATATACAGCGGGAGGCGCCTACGAGCAGTACTTC. Protein: CASSLPKYTAGGAYEQYF. V is TRBV27 and J is TRBJ2-7; 9 nucleotides match TRBD2. This CDR3 has 18 amino acids. J lost 2 bases, V lost 2 bases, and 13 bases had no gene match. In germline, CDR1 is MNHEY, CDR2 SMNVEV (reference sequence).

Note on this clone: This sample includes further DNA sequences coding for the same CDR3. The V call is TRBV29-1, the J call TRBJ2-1; D possibly uses TRBD1 or TRBD2 (6 bases each). The CDR3 loop spans 13 amino acids. The V end was cut by 4 bases, the J end by 1 base, with 8 bases between. CDR1 and CDR2 from the germline V gene are SQVTM and ANQGSEA. CDR3 sequence (DNA): TGCAGCGTTGGAGGGGGGTCCTACAATGAGCAGTTCTTC. This sequence encodes CSVGGGSYNEQFF.

This sequence joins TRBV4-1 and TRBJ2-1, with 8 nucleotides matching TRBD1. Germline CDR1 MGHRA, CDR2 YSYEKL. V trimming: 1 base; J trimming: 5 bases; junction bases outside the gene matches: 7. This CDR3 is built from 16 residues. The CDR3 DNA reads TGCGCCAGCAGCCAAGCTAGGGGGACAGGTGACAATGAGCAGTTCTTC. Translating gives CASSQARGTGDNEQFF.

Details on this clone: This same CDR3 is encoded by further DNA sequences in the sample. The chain has TRBV7-9 and TRBJ2-1, with D unclear. Germline V gene lookup returns CDR1 SEHNR and CDR2 FQNEAQ (reference sequence). Trimming took off 5 bases at V and 4 bases at J, with 6 bases between the two ends. The CDR3 spans 12 residues. In DNA, the CDR3 is TGTGCCAGCAGCCCTGGGTACAATGAGCAGTTCTTC. It specifies CASSPGYNEQFF. The variable domain in full, completed from reference TRBV7-9 and TRBJ2-1, reads DTGVSQNPRHKITKRGQNVTFRCDPISEHNRLYWYRQTLGQGPEFLTYFQNEAQLEKSRLLSDRFSAERPKGSFSTLEIQRTEQGDSAMYLCASSPGYNEQFFGPGTRLTVL.

The chain combines TRBV27 with TRBJ2-5; 7 bases align to TRBD2. This CDR3 has 16 residues. V lost 8 bases to trimming and J lost 5 bases; unmatched junction nucleotides: 17. Germline CDR1 MNHEY, CDR2 SMNVEV (reference sequence). The CDR3 DNA reads TGTGCCAGCCTCCCAATCTGGGCGGGAGAGGATGAGACCCAGTACTTC. It is translated as CASLPIWAGEDETQYF.

J is TRBJ2-7 and V is TRBV5-6; no clear D. This CDR3 is 14 amino acids long. Germline CDR1 reads SGHDT; CDR2 reads YYEEEE. V was cut by 4 bases and J by 0 bases, with 11 bases left in between. CDR3 bases: TGTGCCAGCAGCATAGGCTCTCCCTCCTACGAGCAGTACTTC. Translation: CASSIGSPSYEQYF. Variable domain in full (rest from reference TRBV5-6 and TRBJ2-7): DAGVTQSPTHLIKTRGQQVTLRCSPKSGHDTVSWYQQALGQGPQFIFQYYEEEERQRGNFPDRFSGHQFPNYSSELNVNALLLGDSALYLCASSIGSPSYEQYFGPGTRLTVT.

For this clone: Other DNA sequences from this sample encode an identical CDR3 as well. The chain couples TRBV9 to TRBJ2-5, with D unresolved. Germline assignment: CDR1 SGDLS and CDR2 YYNGEE. Trimming pared 5 bases from V and 5 bases from J, leaving 7 bases between. The CDR3 spans 11 residues. CDR3 in amino acids: CASSPGETQYF. In nucleotides, the CDR3 is TGTGCCAGCAGTCCCGGGGAGACCCAGTACTTC. The full variable domain, with the rest looked up from reference TRBV9 and TRBJ2-5, is DSGVTQTPKHLITATGQRVTLRCSPRSGDLSVYWYQQSLDQGLQFLIQYYNGEERAKGNILERFSAQQFPDLHSELNLSSLELGDSALYFCASSPGETQYFGPGTRLLVL.

This chain uses TRBV30 with TRBJ2-1, with TRBD1 matching over 10 bases. From germline, CDR1 is GTSNPN and CDR2 SVGIG (reference sequence). V lost 2 bases to trimming and J lost 5 bases; unmatched junction nucleotides: 9. The CDR3 covers 16 residues. In nucleotides, the CDR3 is TGTGCCTGGAGTACAGACCGGGACAGGGGAGACAATGAGCAGTTCTTC. This sequence encodes CAWSTDRDRGDNEQFF.

The sample holds one count of this clone. The chain is built from TRBV11-2 and TRBJ2-7; 11 bases map to TRBD2. Germline loops: CDR1 SGHAT, CDR2 FQNNGV. V gave up 5 bases and J gave up 12 bases; unmatched junction bases: 12. The CDR3 sequence is 14 residues long. The CDR3 region is CASSQDIAGGPAYF. The CDR3 DNA is TGTGCCAGCAGCCAAGACATAGCGGGAGGGCCGGCGTACTTC.

The chain recombines TRBV7-9 with TRBJ2-5, with TRBD1 matching 8 bases. V trimming: 1 base; J trimming: 1 base; junction bases outside the gene matches: 2. This CDR3 has 15 residues. Germline CDR1 SEHNR, CDR2 FQNEAQ (reference sequence). The CDR3 protein is CASSLGDRGQETQYF. CDR3 DNA sequence: TGTGCCAGCAGCTTAGGAGACAGGGGCCAAGAGACCCAGTACTTC.

This chain connects TRBV2 to TRBJ1-5, with 10 bases aligning to TRBD1. The CDR3 has 15 residues. From germline, CDR1 is SNHLY and CDR2 FYNNEI. The V segment lost 4 bases and the J segment 5 bases; nucleotides outside the gene matches: 5. The CDR3: CASSARTGGDQPQHF. The DNA for the CDR3 is TGTGCCAGCAGTGCTAGGACAGGGGGGGATCAGCCCCAGCATTTT.

The genes are TRBV9 and TRBJ2-3; 9 bases agree with TRBD2. With 3 bases clipped from V and 0 bases from J, the junction kept 8 bases outside the gene matches. This CDR3 region has 17 residues. Germline V gene sequence: CDR1 SGDLS, CDR2 YYNGEE. The CDR3 loop reads CASSAHRTSGSTDTQYF. DNA for the CDR3: TGTGCCAGCAGCGCCCACCGAACTAGCGGGAGCACAGATACGCAGTATTTT.

This sequence joins TRBV7-9 and TRBJ2-5; weak D call: TRBD2 (5 bases). The V gene's germline CDR1 is SEHNR and CDR2 FQNEAQ (reference sequence). The germline V and J ends were trimmed by 1 base and 5 bases, with 11 bases remaining between them. The CDR3 runs 14 residues. Here the CDR3 reads CASSLEEVGETQYF. The CDR3 DNA follows: TGTGCCAGCAGCTTAGAGGAGGTCGGGGAGACCCAGTACTTC.